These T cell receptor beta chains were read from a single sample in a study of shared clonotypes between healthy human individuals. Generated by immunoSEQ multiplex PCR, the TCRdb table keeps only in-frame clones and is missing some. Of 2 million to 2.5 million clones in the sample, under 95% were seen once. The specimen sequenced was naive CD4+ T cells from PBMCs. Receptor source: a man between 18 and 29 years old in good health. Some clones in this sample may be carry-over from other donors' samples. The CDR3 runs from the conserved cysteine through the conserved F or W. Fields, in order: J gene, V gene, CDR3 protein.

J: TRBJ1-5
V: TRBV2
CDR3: CASSALGREGNQPQHF

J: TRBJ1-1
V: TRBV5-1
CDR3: CASSPGSGTEAFF

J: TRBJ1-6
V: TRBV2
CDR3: CASTPDGQSPLHF

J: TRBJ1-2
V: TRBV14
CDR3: CASSQSRGAGGYTF

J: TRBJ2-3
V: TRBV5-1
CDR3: CASSFSAGTPDTQYF

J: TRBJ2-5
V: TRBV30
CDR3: CAWQGETQYF

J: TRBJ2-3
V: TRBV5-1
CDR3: CASSLGRVADTQYF

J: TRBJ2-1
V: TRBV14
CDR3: CASSQELLLFF

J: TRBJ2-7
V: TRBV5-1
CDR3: CASSAGQGQYF

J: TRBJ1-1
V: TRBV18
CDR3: CASSPEDQNTEAFF

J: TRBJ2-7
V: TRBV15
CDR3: CATSTLGGSYEQYF

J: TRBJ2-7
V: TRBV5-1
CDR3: CASSLGGPPYEQYF